The following is a T cell receptor (beta chain) sequence with its context. The antigen remains unidentified. This specimen comes from a study of CD8 T cells in ankylosing spondylitis. Making the TCR beta libraries involved quantitative 5'-RACE with molecular barcodes. MiXCR, applied by TCRdb to the 5' RACE reads, yields one record per CDR3 protein. Of 270,000 or so distinct CDR3 sequences in the sample, 15% to 20% are singletons; the top ten hold around 30%. V lost 6 bases and J lost 0; bases outside the gene matches: 5. Germline CDR1 reads MNHEY; CDR2 reads SMNVEV (reference sequence). The CDR3 loop spans 15 amino acids. Study findings and constraints: Clones tied to disease were said to be significantly enriched in matched ankylosing spondylitis synovial fluid. Clones that were linked to disease were CD8+ and were relatively rare in peripheral blood. For ankylosing spondylitis blood, a TCR beta motif of under ten highly homologous variants appeared characteristic.

This receptor was obtained from a male donor with ankylosing spondylitis or in good health (not recorded which). The chain employs TRBV27 and TRBJ2-1; 7 bases map to TRBD2. The specimen was blood, either unsorted or a sorted T cell fraction (not recorded which). In nucleotides, the CDR3 is TGTGCCAGCAGCCACAAGCGGGACTCCTACAATGAGCAGTTCTTC. It specifies CASSHKRDSYNEQFF.